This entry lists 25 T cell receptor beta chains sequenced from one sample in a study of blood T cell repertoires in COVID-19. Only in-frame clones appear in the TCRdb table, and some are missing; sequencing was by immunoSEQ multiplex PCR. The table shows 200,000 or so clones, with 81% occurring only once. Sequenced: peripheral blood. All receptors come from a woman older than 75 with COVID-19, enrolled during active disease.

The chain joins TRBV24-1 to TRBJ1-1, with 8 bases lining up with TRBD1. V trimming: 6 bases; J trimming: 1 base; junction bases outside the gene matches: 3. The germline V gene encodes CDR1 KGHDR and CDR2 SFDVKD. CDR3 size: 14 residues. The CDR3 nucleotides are TGTGCCACCAGTAGGACAGGGCCGAACACTGAAGCTTTCTTT. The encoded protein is CATSRTGPNTEAFF.

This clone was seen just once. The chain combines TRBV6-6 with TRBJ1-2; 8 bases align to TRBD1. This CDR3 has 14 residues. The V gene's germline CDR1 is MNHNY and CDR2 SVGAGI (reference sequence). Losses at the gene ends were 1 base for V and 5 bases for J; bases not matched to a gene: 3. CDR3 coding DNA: TGTGCCAGCAGTTACTACGACAGGGGTTATGGCTACACCTTC. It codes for CASSYYDRGYGYTF.

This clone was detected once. The CDR3 spells CAWSVLTGKTEAFF. For the CDR3, the DNA is TGTGCCTGGAGTGTACTCACAGGGAAGACTGAAGCTTTCTTT. The chain joins TRBV30 to TRBJ1-1, with D tentatively TRBD1 (6 bases). Per germline, CDR1 GTSNPN and CDR2 SVGIG (reference sequence). Trimming removed 0 bases from V and 5 bases from J, with 13 bases in between. The length of the CDR3 is 14 residues.

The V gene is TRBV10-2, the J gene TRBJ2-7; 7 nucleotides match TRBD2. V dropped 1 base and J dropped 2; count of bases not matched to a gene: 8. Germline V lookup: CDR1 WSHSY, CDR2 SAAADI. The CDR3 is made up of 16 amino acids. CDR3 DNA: TGCGCCAGCAGTGAGTTAGGCCTAGCGGACCCCTACGAGCAGTACTTC. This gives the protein CASSELGLADPYEQYF.

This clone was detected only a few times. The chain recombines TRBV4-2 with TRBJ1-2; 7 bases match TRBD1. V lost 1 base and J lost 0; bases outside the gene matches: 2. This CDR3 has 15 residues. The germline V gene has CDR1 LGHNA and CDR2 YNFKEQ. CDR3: CASSQGDRPNYGYTF. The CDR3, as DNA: TGTGCCAGCAGCCAAGGGGACAGACCTAACTATGGCTACACCTTC.

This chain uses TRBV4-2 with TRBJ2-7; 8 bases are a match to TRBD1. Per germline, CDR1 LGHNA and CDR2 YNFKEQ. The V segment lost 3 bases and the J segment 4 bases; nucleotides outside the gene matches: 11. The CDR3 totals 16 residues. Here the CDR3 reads CASSHLGQGGQYEQYF. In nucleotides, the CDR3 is TGTGCCAGCAGCCATCTAGGACAGGGCGGTCAGTACGAGCAGTACTTC.

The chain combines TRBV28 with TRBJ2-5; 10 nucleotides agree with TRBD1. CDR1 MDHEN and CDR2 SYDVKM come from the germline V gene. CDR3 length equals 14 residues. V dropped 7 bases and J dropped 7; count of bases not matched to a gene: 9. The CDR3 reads CASTTRTGGMTQYF. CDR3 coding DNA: TGTGCCAGCACCACCCGGACAGGGGGAATGACCCAGTACTTC.

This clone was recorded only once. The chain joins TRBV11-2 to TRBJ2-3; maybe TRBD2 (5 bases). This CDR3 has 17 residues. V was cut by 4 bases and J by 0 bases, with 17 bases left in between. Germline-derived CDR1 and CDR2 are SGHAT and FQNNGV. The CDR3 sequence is CASSSFLISASTDTQYF. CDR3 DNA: TGTGCCAGCAGCTCCTTTTTAATTAGCGCCAGCACAGATACGCAGTATTTT.

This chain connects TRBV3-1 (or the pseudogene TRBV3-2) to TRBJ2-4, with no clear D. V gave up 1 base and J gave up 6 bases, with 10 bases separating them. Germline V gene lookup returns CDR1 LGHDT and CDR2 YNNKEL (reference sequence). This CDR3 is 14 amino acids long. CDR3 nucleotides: TGTGCCAGCAGCCAAGCCCCCGAGGTAAACATTCAGTACTTC. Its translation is CASSQAPEVNIQYF.

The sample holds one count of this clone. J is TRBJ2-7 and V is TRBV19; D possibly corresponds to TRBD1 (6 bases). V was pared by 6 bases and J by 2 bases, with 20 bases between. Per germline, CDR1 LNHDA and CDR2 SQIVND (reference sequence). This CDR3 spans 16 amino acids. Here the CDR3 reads CASRDSTGFRPYEQYF. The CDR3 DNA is TGTGCCAGTAGGGATTCTACAGGGTTCCGACCCTACGAGCAGTACTTC.

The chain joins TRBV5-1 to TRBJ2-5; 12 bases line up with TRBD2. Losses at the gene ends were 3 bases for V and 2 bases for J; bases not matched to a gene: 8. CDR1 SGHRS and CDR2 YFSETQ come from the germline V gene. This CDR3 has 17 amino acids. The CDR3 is CASSSGLLAGGQETQYF. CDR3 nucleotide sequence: TGCGCCAGCAGCTCCGGTCTGCTAGCGGGGGGGCAAGAGACCCAGTACTTC.

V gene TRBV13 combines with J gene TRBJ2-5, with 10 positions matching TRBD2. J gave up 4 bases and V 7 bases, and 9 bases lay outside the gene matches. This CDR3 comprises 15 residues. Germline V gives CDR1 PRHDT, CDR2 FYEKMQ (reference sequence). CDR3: CASNQASGGGETQYF. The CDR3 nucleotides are TGTGCCAGCAACCAAGCTAGCGGGGGAGGAGAGACCCAGTACTTC.

The CDR3 region is CASSPATGQETQYF. The CDR3 DNA reads as TGTGCCAGCTCACCAGCGACAGGGCAAGAGACCCAGTACTTC. V gene TRBV18 combines with J gene TRBJ2-5; 7 bases are a match to TRBD1. Germline V gene sequence: CDR1 KGHSH, CDR2 LQKENI. The length of the CDR3 is 14 residues. The ends lost 2 bases at V and 2 bases at J; junction bases unmatched: 2. The whole variable domain, filled in from reference TRBV18 and TRBJ2-5, reads NAGVMQNPRHLVRRRGQEARLRCSPMKGHSHVYWYRQLPEEGLKFMVYLQKENIIDESGMPKERFSAEFPKEGPSILRIQQVVRGDSAAYFCASSPATGQETQYFGPGTRLLVL.

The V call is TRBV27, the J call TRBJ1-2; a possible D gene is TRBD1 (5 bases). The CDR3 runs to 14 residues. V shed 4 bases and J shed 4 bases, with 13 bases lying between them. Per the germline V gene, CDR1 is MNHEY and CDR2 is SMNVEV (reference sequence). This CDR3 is CASSYAGVGYGYTF. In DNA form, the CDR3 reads TGTGCCAGCAGTTACGCGGGGGTGGGCTATGGCTACACCTTC.

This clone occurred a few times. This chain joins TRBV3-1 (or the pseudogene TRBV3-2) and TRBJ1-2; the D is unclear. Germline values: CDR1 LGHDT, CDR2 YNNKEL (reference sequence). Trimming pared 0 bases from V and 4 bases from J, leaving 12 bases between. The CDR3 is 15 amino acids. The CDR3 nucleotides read TGTGCCAGCAGCCAAGATAGCGGCAGGTCCTATGGCTACACCTTC. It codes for CASSQDSGRSYGYTF.

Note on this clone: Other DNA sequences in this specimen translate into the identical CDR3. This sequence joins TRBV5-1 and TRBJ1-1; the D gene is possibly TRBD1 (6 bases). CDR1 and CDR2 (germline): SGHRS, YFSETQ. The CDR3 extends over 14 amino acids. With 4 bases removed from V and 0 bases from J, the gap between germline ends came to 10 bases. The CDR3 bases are TGCGCCAGCAGCCTGGACAGCATGAACACTGAAGCTTTCTTT. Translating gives CASSLDSMNTEAFF.

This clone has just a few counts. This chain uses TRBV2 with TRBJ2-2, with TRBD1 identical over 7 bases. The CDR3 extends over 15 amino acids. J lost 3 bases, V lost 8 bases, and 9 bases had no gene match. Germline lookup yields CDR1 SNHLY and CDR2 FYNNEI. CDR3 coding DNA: TGTGCCAGCTCACTCCTGGGGACAGACACCGGGGAGCTGTTTTTT. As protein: CASSLLGTDTGELFF.

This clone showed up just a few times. CDR3 nucleotide sequence: TGCGCCAGCAGCTCGGAGACGGGGAACACTGAAGCTTTCTTT. It codes for CASSSETGNTEAFF. V is TRBV5-1 and J is TRBJ1-1; the D is unclear. Germline CDR1 is SGHRS and CDR2 is YFSETQ. The germline V and J ends were trimmed by 3 bases and 1 base, with 10 bases remaining between them. The CDR3 is made up of 14 amino acids. Full variable domain (outside the CDR3, taken from reference TRBV5-1 and TRBJ1-1): KAGVTQTPRYLIKTRGQQVTLSCSPISGHRSVSWYQQTPGQGLQFLFEYFSETQRNKGNFPGRFSGRQFSNSRSEMNVSTLELGDSALYLCASSSETGNTEAFFGQGTRLTVV.

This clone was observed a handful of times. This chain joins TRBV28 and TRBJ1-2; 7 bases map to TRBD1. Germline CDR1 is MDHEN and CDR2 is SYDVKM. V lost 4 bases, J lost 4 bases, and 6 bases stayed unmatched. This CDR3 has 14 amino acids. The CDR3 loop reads CASSYPTGAYGYTF. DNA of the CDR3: TGTGCCAGCAGTTACCCTACAGGGGCCTATGGCTACACCTTC.

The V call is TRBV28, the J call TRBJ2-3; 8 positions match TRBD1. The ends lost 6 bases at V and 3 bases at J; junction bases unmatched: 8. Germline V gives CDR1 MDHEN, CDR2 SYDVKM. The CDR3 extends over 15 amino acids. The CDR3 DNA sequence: TGTGCCAGCAGATCAGGGGGCGCAAGTACAGATACGCAGTATTTT. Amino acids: CASRSGGASTDTQYF.

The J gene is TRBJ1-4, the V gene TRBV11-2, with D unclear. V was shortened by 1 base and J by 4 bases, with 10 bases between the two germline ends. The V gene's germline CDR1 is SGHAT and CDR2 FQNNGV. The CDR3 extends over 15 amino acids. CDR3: CASSLGQVVNEKLFF. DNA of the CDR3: TGTGCCAGCAGCTTAGGGCAAGTGGTTAATGAAAAACTGTTTTTT.

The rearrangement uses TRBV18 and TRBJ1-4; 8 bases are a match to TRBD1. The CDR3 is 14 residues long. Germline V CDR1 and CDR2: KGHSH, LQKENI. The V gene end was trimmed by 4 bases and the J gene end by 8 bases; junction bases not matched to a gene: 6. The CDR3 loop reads CASSQGQGSEKLFF. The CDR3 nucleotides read TGTGCCAGCTCACAAGGACAGGGTAGCGAAAAACTGTTTTTT.

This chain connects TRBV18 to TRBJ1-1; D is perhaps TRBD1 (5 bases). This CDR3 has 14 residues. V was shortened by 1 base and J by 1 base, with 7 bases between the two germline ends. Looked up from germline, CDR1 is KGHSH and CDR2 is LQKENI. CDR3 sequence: CASSPLQGNTEAFF. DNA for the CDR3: TGTGCCAGCTCACCACTTCAGGGGAACACTGAAGCTTTCTTT. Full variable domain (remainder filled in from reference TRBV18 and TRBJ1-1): NAGVMQNPRHLVRRRGQEARLRCSPMKGHSHVYWYRQLPEEGLKFMVYLQKENIIDESGMPKERFSAEFPKEGPSILRIQQVVRGDSAAYFCASSPLQGNTEAFFGQGTRLTVV.

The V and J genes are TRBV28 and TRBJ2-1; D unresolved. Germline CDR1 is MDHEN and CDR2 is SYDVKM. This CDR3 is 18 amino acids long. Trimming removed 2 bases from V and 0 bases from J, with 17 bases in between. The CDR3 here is CASSLGSVTIFSYNEQFF. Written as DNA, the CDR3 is TGTGCCAGCAGTTTAGGGTCTGTGACAATTTTCTCCTACAATGAGCAGTTCTTC. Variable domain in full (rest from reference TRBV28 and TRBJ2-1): DVKVTQSSRYLVKRTGEKVFLECVQDMDHENMFWYRQDPGLGLRLIYFSYDVKMKEKGDIPEGYSVSREKKERFSLILESASTNQTSMYLCASSLGSVTIFSYNEQFFGPGTRLTVL.

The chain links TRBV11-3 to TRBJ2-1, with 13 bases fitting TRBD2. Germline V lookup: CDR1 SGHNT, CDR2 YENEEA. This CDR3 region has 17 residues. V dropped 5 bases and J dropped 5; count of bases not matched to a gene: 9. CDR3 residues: CASSARLAGGPHNEQFF. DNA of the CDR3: TGTGCCAGCAGCGCCCGACTAGCGGGAGGACCTCACAATGAGCAGTTCTTC.